Shown below are 8 T cell receptor beta chains from a single sample sequenced in a study of cytomegalovirus exposure and HLA in healthy donors. The PCR employed 60 Vbeta primers together with 13 Jbeta primers. Sequencing was performed with immunoSEQ multiplex PCR; in TCRdb, only in-frame clones are kept and a portion is missing. Of around 180,000 clones detected, 75% to 90% appear once; the ten largest clones hold 1%. Sequencing used PBMCs. The source of these receptors is a boy between 2 and 10 years old in good health and CMV-seronegative.

This chain connects TRBV19 to TRBJ2-7; 11 bases match TRBD2. Germline V gene sequence: CDR1 LNHDA, CDR2 SQIVND (reference sequence). The CDR3 length is 16 residues. With V trimmed by 0 bases and J by 0 bases, 1 base remained unmatched. The DNA for the CDR3 is TGTGCCAGTAGTATAGAAGGGACTAGCGGCTCCTACGAGCAGTACTTC. The encoded protein is CASSIEGTSGSYEQYF.

The chain has TRBV27 and TRBJ2-1; D possibly corresponds to TRBD1 (6 bases). Per the germline V gene, CDR1 is MNHEY and CDR2 is SMNVEV (reference sequence). Trimming took off 1 base at V and 2 bases at J, with 15 bases between the two ends. This CDR3 spans 17 amino acids. The CDR3 DNA reads as TGTGCCAGCAGTTTATTTTCAGGGGCCCTTACCTACAATGAGCAGTTCTTC. It specifies CASSLFSGALTYNEQFF.

The chain recombines TRBV7-2 with TRBJ2-1; maybe TRBD2 (7 bases). Per germline, CDR1 SGHTA and CDR2 FQGNSA. This CDR3 is 16 amino acids long. The V and J ends lost 6 bases and 8 bases respectively, with 23 bases between them. The CDR3 is CASRLRGRGVWYEQFF. The DNA for the CDR3 is TGTGCCAGCAGGCTTAGGGGGAGGGGGGTTTGGTATGAGCAGTTCTTC. Looking up the rest from reference TRBV7-2 and TRBJ2-1 gives the full variable domain: GAGVSQSPSNKVTEKGKDVELRCDPISGHTALYWYRQSLGQGLEFLIYFQGNSAPDKSGLPSDRFSAERTGGSVSTLTIQRTQQEDSAVYLCASRLRGRGVWYEQFFGPGTRLTVL.

The chain has TRBV11-2 and TRBJ1-5, with 9 nucleotides matching TRBD1. In germline, CDR1 is SGHAT, CDR2 FQNNGV. The CDR3 is 18 amino acids. With V trimmed by 5 bases and J by 0 bases, 11 bases remained unmatched. This CDR3 is CASSLGQGGFLSNQPQHF. The CDR3 nucleotides are TGTGCCAGCAGCCTGGGACAGGGAGGTTTTCTTAGCAATCAGCCCCAGCATTTT.

This chain connects TRBV18 to TRBJ1-2, with D maybe TRBD1 (5 bases). The germline CDR1 and CDR2 sequences are KGHSH and LQKENI. The CDR3 is 15 residues long. V was clipped by 3 bases and J by 4 bases, with 15 bases between them. The CDR3 DNA reads TGTGCCAGCTCACCGGGGCGCGCGGAGAGCTATGGCTACACCTTC. It is translated as CASSPGRAESYGYTF.

V is TRBV6-1 and J is TRBJ1-2; D is possibly TRBD1 (6 bases). Germline V lookup: CDR1 MNHNS, CDR2 SASEGT. V gave up 0 bases and J gave up 3 bases, with 11 bases separating them. The CDR3 is 15 residues long. CDR3 sequence: CASSEAPDRYYGYTF. CDR3 coding DNA: TGTGCCAGCAGTGAAGCGCCTGACAGGTACTATGGCTACACCTTC.

This chain links TRBV2 with TRBJ1-2; 7 nucleotides agree with TRBD1. Germline V CDR1 and CDR2: SNHLY, FYNNEI. The CDR3 has 18 amino acids. The V and J ends lost 6 bases and 1 base, in that order; junction bases with no gene match: 17. The CDR3 bases are TGTGCCAGCAGCCTAACCCCGGGACAGATGGAGGTTAACTATGGCTACACCTTC. Amino acids: CASSLTPGQMEVNYGYTF.

V and J are TRBV6-5 and TRBJ2-1, with D possibly being TRBD1 (6 bases). Germline-derived CDR1 and CDR2 are MNHEY and SVGAGI. V was pared by 1 base and J by 10 bases, with 17 bases between. This CDR3 contains 15 residues. CDR3 DNA: TGTGCCAGCAGTTACTTCGAAAAGAGTGGGGGCGAGCAGTTCTTC. As protein: CASSYFEKSGGEQFF.